This TCR beta chain was sequenced during a study of T cells after yellow fever vaccination. V lost 3 bases to trimming and J lost 4 bases; unmatched junction nucleotides: 6. Germline CDR1 and CDR2: KGHSH and LQKENI. There are 15 residues in the CDR3. TCRdb independently ran MiXCR on the 5' RACE reads; one entry per CDR3 protein. The data show around 160,000 distinct CDR3 sequences, about 7% seen once. This clonotype was found once. The sequence came from a man aged 18-30 years who received the YFV17D yellow fever vaccine. The source material was CD4+ T cells sorted from PBMCs, sampled roughly 5 days after the first yellow fever vaccination. The chain is built from TRBV18 and TRBJ1-2; 9 nucleotides agree with TRBD1. The CDR3 loop is CASSPTTGGSYGYTF. CDR3 nucleotide sequence: TGTGCCAGCTCACCTACGACAGGGGGAAGCTATGGCTACACCTTC.